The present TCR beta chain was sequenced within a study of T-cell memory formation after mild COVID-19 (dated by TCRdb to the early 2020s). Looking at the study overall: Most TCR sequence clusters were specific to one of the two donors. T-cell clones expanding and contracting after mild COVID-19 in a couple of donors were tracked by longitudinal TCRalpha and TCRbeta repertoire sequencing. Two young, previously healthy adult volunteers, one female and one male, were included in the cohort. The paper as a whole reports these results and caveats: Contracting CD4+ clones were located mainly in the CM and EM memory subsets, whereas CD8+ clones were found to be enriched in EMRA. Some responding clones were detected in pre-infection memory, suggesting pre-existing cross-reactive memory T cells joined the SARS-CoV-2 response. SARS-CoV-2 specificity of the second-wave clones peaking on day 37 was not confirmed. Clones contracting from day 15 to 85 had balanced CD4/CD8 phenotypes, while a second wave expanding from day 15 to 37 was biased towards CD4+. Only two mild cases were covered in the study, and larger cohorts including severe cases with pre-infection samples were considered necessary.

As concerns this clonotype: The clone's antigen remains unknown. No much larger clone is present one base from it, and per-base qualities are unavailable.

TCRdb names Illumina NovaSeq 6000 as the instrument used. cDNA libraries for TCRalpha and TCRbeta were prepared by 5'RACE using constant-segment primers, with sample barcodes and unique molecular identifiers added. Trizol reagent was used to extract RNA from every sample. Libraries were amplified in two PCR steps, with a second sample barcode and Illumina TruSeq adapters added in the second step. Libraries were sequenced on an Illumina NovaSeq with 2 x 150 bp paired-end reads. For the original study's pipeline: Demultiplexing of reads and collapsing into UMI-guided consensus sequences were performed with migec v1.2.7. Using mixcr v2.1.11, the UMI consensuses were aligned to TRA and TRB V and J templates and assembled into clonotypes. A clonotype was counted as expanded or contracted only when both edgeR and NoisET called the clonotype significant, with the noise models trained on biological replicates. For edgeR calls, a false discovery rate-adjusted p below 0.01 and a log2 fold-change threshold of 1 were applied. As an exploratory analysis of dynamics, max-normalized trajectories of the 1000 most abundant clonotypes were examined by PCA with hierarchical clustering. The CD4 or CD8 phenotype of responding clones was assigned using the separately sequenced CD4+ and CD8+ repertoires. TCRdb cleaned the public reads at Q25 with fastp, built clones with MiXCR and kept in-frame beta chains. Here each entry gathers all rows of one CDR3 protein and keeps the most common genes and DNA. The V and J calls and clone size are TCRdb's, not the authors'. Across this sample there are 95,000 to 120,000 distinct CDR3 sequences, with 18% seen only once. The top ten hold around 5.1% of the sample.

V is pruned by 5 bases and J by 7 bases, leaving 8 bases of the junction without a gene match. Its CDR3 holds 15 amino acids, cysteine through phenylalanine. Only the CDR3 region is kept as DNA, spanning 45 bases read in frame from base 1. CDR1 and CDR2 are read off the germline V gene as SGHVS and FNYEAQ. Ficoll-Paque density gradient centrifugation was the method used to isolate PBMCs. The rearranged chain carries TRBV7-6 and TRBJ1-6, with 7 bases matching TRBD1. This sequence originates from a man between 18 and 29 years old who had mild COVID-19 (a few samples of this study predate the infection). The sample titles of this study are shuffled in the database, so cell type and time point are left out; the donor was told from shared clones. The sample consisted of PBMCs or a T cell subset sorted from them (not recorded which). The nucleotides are TGTGCCAGCAGCGGAGGGACAGCGGGGAATTCACCCCTCCACTTT. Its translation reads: CASSGGTAGNSPLHF.